The 30 T cell receptor beta chains given below trace back to one sample, sequenced in a study of blood T cells in healthy people across ages. A sample-barcoded 5' primer and a J-beta primer mix were used in a second PCR of roughly 7 to 11 cycles. TCRdb called the 5' RACE reads again in MiXCR, with one record for every CDR3 protein. The sample holds hundreds of thousands of distinct CDR3 sequences, under 30% seen once. The sample consisted of blood. Receptors originate from a woman of 80 years or more in good health.

The rearrangement joins TRBV27 to TRBJ1-1, with D perhaps TRBD1 (6 bases). Looked up from germline, CDR1 is MNHEY and CDR2 is SMNVEV (reference sequence). The CDR3 is made up of 15 amino acids. Trimming shortened V by 8 bases and J by 0 bases, and 16 bases separated the two germline ends. The CDR3 DNA is TGTGCCAGCCAGGAACCGGGACAACTGAACACTGAAGCTTTCTTT. Translated: CASQEPGQLNTEAFF.

Remarks on this clonotype: A much larger clonotype is one base distant, so this may be a read error. This chain uses TRBV5-4 with TRBJ2-7; the D gene is possibly TRBD2 (6 bases). Germline CDR1 and CDR2: SGHNT and YYREEE (reference sequence). Trimming cost V 4 bases and J 0 bases, with 14 bases left between them. The CDR3 spans 15 residues. The CDR3 protein is CASSAPLASSYEQYF. The CDR3 nucleotides are TGTGCCAGCAGCGCCCCTCTAGCGAGCTCCTACGAGCAGTACTTC.

In its sample, this clonotype was seen many times. The chain carries TRBV6-6 and TRBJ2-1; 10 bases are a match to TRBD2. This CDR3 has 13 amino acids. V trimming: 5 bases; J trimming: 8 bases; junction bases outside the gene matches: 3. Per the germline V gene, CDR1 is MNHNY and CDR2 is SVGAGI (reference sequence). The CDR3 sequence: CASSKRGGDEQFF. The CDR3, as DNA: TGTGCCAGCAGTAAGCGGGGGGGAGATGAGCAGTTCTTC.

This clonotype was counted ten times or more. The chain combines TRBV20-1 with TRBJ1-2, with a weak D call TRBD1 (6 bases). V lost 3 bases, J lost 8 bases, and 16 bases lay in between. Germline CDR1 reads DFQATT; CDR2 reads SNEGSKA (reference sequence). The CDR3 has 13 residues. CDR3 sequence: CSASSPQGRGYTF. The CDR3 nucleotides are TGCAGTGCTAGTAGTCCACAGGGACGAGGCTACACCTTC.

Ten or more counts support this clonotype. The chain links TRBV3-1 to TRBJ2-1; 7 nucleotides align to TRBD2. V was pared by 5 bases and J by 9 bases, with 10 bases of the junction left unmatched. The germline V gene has CDR1 LGHDT and CDR2 YNNKEL (reference sequence). This CDR3 comprises 14 residues. The CDR3 protein is CASSSLGGRGEQFF. CDR3 sequence (DNA): TGTGCCAGCAGCTCCCTCGGGGGGAGGGGTGAGCAGTTCTTC.

This clonotype was detected ten times or more. The chain links TRBV5-1 to TRBJ2-2; TRBD1 might be the D (6 bases). CDR3 length: 15 residues. V lost 0 bases and J lost 6, with 12 bases in between. Germline-derived CDR1 and CDR2 are SGHRS and YFSETQ. In DNA, the CDR3 is TGCGCCAGCAGCTTGGGCAGGGGAAACGCCGGGGAGCTGTTTTTT. Its translation: CASSLGRGNAGELFF.

With respect to this clonotype: This sequence may be a read error, since a much larger clone differs from it by one base. The chain couples TRBV4-1 to TRBJ2-7; D uncertain. The CDR3 loop spans 14 amino acids. Looked up from germline, CDR1 is MGHRA and CDR2 is YSYEKL. V was clipped by 1 base and J by 7 bases, with 14 bases between them. The CDR3 sequence: CASSQGGDNNEQYF. CDR3 nucleotide sequence: TGCGCCAGCAGCCAAGGTGGGGATAACAATGAGCAGTACTTC.

This clonotype was found a few times. The rearrangement joins TRBV9 to TRBJ1-6; D unclear. V gave up 3 bases and J gave up 7 bases, with 8 bases separating them. Germline loops: CDR1 SGDLS, CDR2 YYNGEE. This CDR3 comprises 13 residues. The CDR3 here is CASSDYRNSPLHF. The CDR3 DNA reads TGTGCCAGCAGCGACTATAGGAATTCACCCCTCCACTTT.

This clonotype was detected many times. This rearrangement joins TRBV4-2 to TRBJ2-5; 10 bases align to TRBD2. Germline CDR1 LGHNA, CDR2 YNFKEQ. The CDR3 length is 16 residues. V trimming: 3 bases; J trimming: 2 bases; junction bases outside the gene matches: 6. CDR3 amino acids: CASSQRTSGLQETQYF. Written as DNA, the CDR3 is TGTGCCAGCAGCCAGCGGACTAGCGGTCTACAAGAGACCCAGTACTTC.

This clonotype was seen repeatedly, ten times or more. The chain carries TRBV4-2 and TRBJ2-1, with 11 bases fitting TRBD2. V shed 1 base and J 8 bases; nucleotides not matched to a gene: 7. The CDR3 contains 16 residues. Germline V gene sequence: CDR1 LGHNA, CDR2 YNFKEQ. The CDR3 nucleotides are TGTGCCAGCAGCCAAGCGTCTAGCGGGGGGATGTATGAGCAGTTCTTC. Its translation: CASSQASSGGMYEQFF.

There are a few counts of this clonotype. This chain uses TRBV27 with TRBJ1-4; perhaps TRBD1 as D (6 bases). This CDR3 has 15 residues. With 4 bases removed from V and 7 bases from J, the gap between germline ends came to 16 bases. CDR1 and CDR2 (germline): MNHEY, SMNVEV (reference sequence). Here the CDR3 DNA reads TGTGCCAGCAGTTCGGGGCAGGGGAAGGGTGAAAAACTGTTTTTT. It is translated as CASSSGQGKGEKLFF.

Notes on this clonotype: Relative to the germline gene, one junction end is altered; a read error may explain this. The chain employs TRBV7-9 and TRBJ2-1; 11 nucleotides match TRBD2. CDR1 SEHNR and CDR2 FQNEAQ come from the germline V gene (reference sequence). CDR3 length: 16 residues. The DNA for the CDR3 is TGCGCCAGCAGCTCACCGGGACTAGCGGTTTACAATGAGCAGTTCTTC. This gives the protein CASSSPGLAVYNEQFF.

To note about this clonotype: A single base separates this from a much larger clone, so it may be a read error. The CDR3 DNA reads TGCAGTGCTCCCGACTGGAGCAATGAGCAGTACTTC. It codes for CSAPDWSNEQYF. The chain links TRBV20-1 to TRBJ2-5; D not certain. The V gene's germline CDR1 is DFQATT and CDR2 SNEGSKA (reference sequence). The CDR3 contains 12 residues. Trimming shortened V by 5 bases and J by 11 bases, and 18 bases separated the two germline ends.

This chain connects TRBV18 to TRBJ1-2, with 8 bases aligning to TRBD1. V dropped 3 bases and J dropped 7; count of bases not matched to a gene: 13. Germline CDR1 reads KGHSH; CDR2 reads LQKENI. The CDR3 loop spans 16 amino acids. CDR3 sequence (DNA): TGTGCCAGCTCACCCCGGCTACAGGGGGAGGTCGGTGGCTACACCTTC. It encodes CASSPRLQGEVGGYTF.

This clonotype was counted at least ten times. CDR3 sequence reads: CASTLGAREQYF. CDR3 in DNA: TGTGCCAGCACTCTAGGGGCACGCGAGCAGTACTTC. V gene TRBV5-6 combines with J gene TRBJ2-7; the D gene is possibly TRBD1 (5 bases). CDR1 and CDR2 from the germline V gene are SGHDT and YYEEEE. This CDR3 has 12 residues. Trimming removed 6 bases at V and 6 bases at J, with 13 bases between.

The rearrangement joins TRBV21-1 to TRBJ1-2; the listed D gene, TRBD1, was not tested against the DNA. TRBV21-1 is noted as a pseudogene. This CDR3 spans 17 amino acids. CDR3 sequence (DNA): TGTGCCAGCACGTTGAAACGGGACAGTGCACTCTTCTATGGCTACACCTTC. It is translated as CASTLKRDSALFYGYTF.

This clonotype was counted at least ten times. The rearrangement joins TRBV29-1 to TRBJ1-1; no firm D call. The CDR3 sequence is 13 residues long. V was trimmed by 6 bases and J by 7 bases, leaving 18 bases between them. CDR1 is SQVTM, CDR2 ANQGSEA, per germline. The CDR3: CSVHDRHLSEAFF. The CDR3 nucleotides are TGCAGCGTCCACGATAGACATTTAAGTGAAGCTTTCTTT.

This clonotype was detected ten times or more. This chain links TRBV20-1 with TRBJ1-1, with TRBD1 as a possible D gene (6 bases). Trimming removed 0 bases from V and 1 base from J, with 15 bases in between. CDR1 is DFQATT and CDR2 is SNEGSKA in the germline V gene (reference sequence). CDR3 length: 16 residues. The CDR3 DNA reads TGCAGTGCTAGAGATATGACCAGGGGAAAGAACACTGAAGCTTTCTTT. Protein product: CSARDMTRGKNTEAFF.

This clonotype was counted a few times. The chain has TRBV19 and TRBJ2-4, with 8 positions matching TRBD1. The CDR3 extends over 14 amino acids. V lost 3 bases to trimming and J lost 13 bases; unmatched junction nucleotides: 11. Germline CDR1 reads LNHDA; CDR2 reads SQIVND (reference sequence). The CDR3 sequence: CASSIQGQGTRQYF. CDR3 DNA: TGTGCCAGTAGTATCCAAGGACAGGGAACAAGGCAGTACTTC.

This clonotype was seen ten or more times. A much larger clone lies a single base off, so this may be a read error. V is TRBV20-1 and J is TRBJ2-7; 9 bases line up with TRBD2. CDR1 and CDR2 (germline): DFQATT, SNEGSKA (reference sequence). The CDR3 totals 14 residues. The J segment lost 0 bases and the V segment lost 3 bases, leaving 3 bases of the junction unmatched. The CDR3 region is CSASCGGASYEQYF. CDR3 bases: TGCAGTGCTAGTTGCGGGGGGGCCTCCTACGAGCAGTACTTC.

This clonotype came up once. A much bigger clone sits one base away, suggesting this may be a read error. J is TRBJ2-5 and V is TRBV20-1, with 13 positions matching TRBD2. Per germline, CDR1 DFQATT and CDR2 SNEGSKA (reference sequence). The CDR3 is made up of 15 amino acids. Trimming took 3 bases from V and 11 from J; bases not matched to a gene: 12. The CDR3 is CSASRLAGGYNEQYF. CDR3 DNA: TGCAGTGCTAGCCGACTAGCGGGGGGATACAATGAGCAGTACTTC.

This clonotype came up many times. CDR3 bases: TGCAGTGTTCAACCCCGGGACAGGGGGATGGTGAGAGAGACCCAGTACTTC. Amino acids: CSVQPRDRGMVRETQYF. The chain uses TRBV20-1 and TRBJ2-5, with 11 bases identical to TRBD1. V was clipped by 7 bases and J by 4 bases; unmatched bases: 17. Germline V lookup: CDR1 DFQATT, CDR2 SNEGSKA (reference sequence). The CDR3 runs 17 residues.

In its sample, this clonotype was seen many times. This sequence joins TRBV20-1 and TRBJ1-2, with a weak D call TRBD1 (5 bases). Germline loops: CDR1 DFQATT, CDR2 SNEGSKA (reference sequence). Trimming took off 0 bases at V and 2 bases at J, with 10 bases between the two ends. This CDR3 region has 14 residues. The CDR3 loop reads CSARDGARNYGYTF. DNA of the CDR3: TGCAGTGCTAGAGACGGGGCTCGCAACTATGGCTACACCTTC.

Many counts were recorded for this clonotype. The chain joins TRBV9 to TRBJ2-4; D is undetermined. The CDR3 runs to 14 residues. The V end lost 0 bases, the J end lost 6 bases, and 10 bases lay between the germline ends. Germline V gene sequence: CDR1 SGDLS, CDR2 YYNGEE. CDR3: CASSVVPTANIQYF. The DNA of the CDR3 is TGTGCCAGCAGCGTAGTTCCCACAGCAAACATTCAGTACTTC.

This clonotype was recorded a few times. The V call is TRBV20-1, the J call TRBJ1-1; 10 nucleotides align to TRBD1. CDR1 and CDR2 from the germline V gene are DFQATT and SNEGSKA (reference sequence). The V segment lost 8 bases and the J segment 1 base; nucleotides outside the gene matches: 4. The CDR3 is made up of 13 amino acids. The CDR3 sequence: CSPGQGRNTEAFF. As DNA, the CDR3 is TGCAGTCCGGGACAGGGGAGGAACACTGAAGCTTTCTTT.

This chain joins TRBV29-1 and TRBJ1-1; D is unclear. Germline V gene data show CDR1 as SQVTM and CDR2 as ANQGSEA. The CDR3 is 13 amino acids. Trimming shortened V by 7 bases and J by 3 bases, and 15 bases separated the two germline ends. CDR3 sequence: CSAKHGRDTEAFF. The CDR3 coding sequence is TGCAGCGCCAAACACGGAAGAGACACTGAAGCTTTCTTT.

This clonotype was seen repeatedly, ten times or more. This sequence joins TRBV2 and TRBJ1-2, with a tentative D call TRBD1 (6 bases). Trimming pared 4 bases from V and 1 base from J, leaving 13 bases between. Looked up from germline, CDR1 is SNHLY and CDR2 is FYNNEI. The CDR3 spans 15 residues. The CDR3 loop is CASSVGGPGNYGYTF. CDR3 bases: TGTGCCAGCAGTGTTGGGGGGCCGGGTAACTATGGCTACACCTTC. The variable domain in full, completed from reference TRBV2 and TRBJ1-2, reads EPEVTQTPSHQVTQMGQEVILRCVPISNHLYFYWYRQILGQKVEFLVSFYNNEISEKSEIFDDQFSVERPDGSNFTLKIRSTKLEDSAMYFCASSVGGPGNYGYTFGSGTRLTVV.

The chain employs TRBV4-1 and TRBJ2-1; 7 bases agree with TRBD1. The CDR3 has 16 amino acids. Looked up from germline, CDR1 is MGHRA and CDR2 is YSYEKL. Unmatched junction bases numbered 9, after V lost 4 bases and J lost 3 bases. This CDR3 is CASSLTGTVDYNEQFF. The CDR3 region has the DNA TGCGCCAGCAGCCTTACCGGGACAGTCGACTACAATGAGCAGTTCTTC.

This clonotype showed up many times. This rearrangement joins TRBV5-1 to TRBJ1-2; TRBD1 matches 8 bases. J gave up 5 bases and V 7 bases, and 4 bases lay outside the gene matches. The CDR3 spans 12 residues. The germline gives CDR1 SGHRS, CDR2 YFSETQ. The CDR3 here is CASAGQGYGYTF. DNA for the CDR3: TGCGCCAGCGCAGGACAGGGTTATGGCTACACCTTC.

This clonotype has a handful of counts. Here the CDR3 DNA reads TGTGCCAGCAGTTTATCGAGGGCGGGGGGCCAGGATGCGCAGTATTTT. Amino acid sequence: CASSLSRAGGQDAQYF. The chain carries TRBV27 and TRBJ2-3; the match to TRBD2 covers 8 bases. CDR3 size: 16 residues. Trimming cost V 0 bases and J 10 bases; bases outside gene matches: 12. The germline gives CDR1 MNHEY, CDR2 SMNVEV (reference sequence).